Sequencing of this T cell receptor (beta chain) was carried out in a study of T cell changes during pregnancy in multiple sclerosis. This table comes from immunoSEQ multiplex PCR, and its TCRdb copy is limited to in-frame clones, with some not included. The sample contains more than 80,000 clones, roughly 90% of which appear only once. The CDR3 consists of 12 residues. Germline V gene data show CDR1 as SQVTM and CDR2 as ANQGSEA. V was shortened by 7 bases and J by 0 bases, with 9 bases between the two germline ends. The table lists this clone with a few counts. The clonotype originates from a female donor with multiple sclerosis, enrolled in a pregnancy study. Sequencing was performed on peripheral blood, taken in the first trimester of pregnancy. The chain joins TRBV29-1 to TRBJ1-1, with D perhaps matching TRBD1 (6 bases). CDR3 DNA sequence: TGCAGCGGCGGACAGATGAACACTGAAGCTTTCTTT. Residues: CSGGQMNTEAFF. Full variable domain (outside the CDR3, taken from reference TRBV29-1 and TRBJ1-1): SAVISQKPSRDICQRGTSLTIQCQVDSQVTMMFWYRQQPGQSLTLIATANQGSEATYESGFVIDKFPISRPNLTFSTLTVSNMSPEDSSIYLCSGGQMNTEAFFGQGTRLTVV.